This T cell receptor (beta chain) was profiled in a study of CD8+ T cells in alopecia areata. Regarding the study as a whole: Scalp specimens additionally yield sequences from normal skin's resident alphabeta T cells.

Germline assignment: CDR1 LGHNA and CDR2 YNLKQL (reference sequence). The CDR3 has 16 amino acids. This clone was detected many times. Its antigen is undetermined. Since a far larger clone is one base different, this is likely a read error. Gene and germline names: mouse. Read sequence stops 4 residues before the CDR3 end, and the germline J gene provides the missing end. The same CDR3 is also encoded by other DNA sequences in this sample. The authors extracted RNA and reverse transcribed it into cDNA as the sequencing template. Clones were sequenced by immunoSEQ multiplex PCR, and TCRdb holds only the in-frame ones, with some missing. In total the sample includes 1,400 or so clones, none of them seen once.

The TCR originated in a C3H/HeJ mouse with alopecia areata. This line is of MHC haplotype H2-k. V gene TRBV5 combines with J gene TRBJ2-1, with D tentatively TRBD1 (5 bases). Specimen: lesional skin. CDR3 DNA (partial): TGTGCCAGCAGCCAAAACCATGACAGCGGGCGAGCT. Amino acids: CASSQNHDSGRA. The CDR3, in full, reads CASSQNHDSGRAEQFF.